This TCR beta chain was recorded in a study of T cell responses to AZD1222 COVID-19 vaccine. Overall study findings and caveats: There were vaccine-associated CD4 TCRs across spike, dominant at 160-218 and 743-854.

Concerning this clone: Its antigen remains unidentified.

Some clones are missing from TCRdb's copy, which holds only in-frame ones; the method was immunoSEQ multiplex PCR. The sample lists about 25,000 clones, roughly 87% seen once, with around a third in the top ten. The sample in question was peripheral blood, obtained 28 days after the second AZD1222 dose. The clonotype originates from an adult who received the AZD1222 COVID-19 vaccine.

DNA of the CDR3: TGTGCCAGCAGTTCGGGGACGACGGGTTCACCCCTCCACTTT. Encoded protein: CASSSGTTGSPLHF. The chain employs TRBV5-6 and TRBJ1-6; a possible D gene is TRBD1 (5 bases). The V and J ends lost 5 bases and 9 bases respectively, with 15 bases between them. The CDR3 consists of 14 residues. Germline CDR1 and CDR2: SGHDT and YYEEEE.